This TCR beta chain comes out of a study of blood T cell repertoires in COVID-19. As handled by the study authors: Nucleated cell counts were estimated from reference gene primer amplification. Data came from immunoSEQ multiplex PCR; TCRdb stores just in-frame clones and leaves some out. D and trimming come from the DNA, and the V and J calls and clone size come from that table. The table includes about 150,000 clones, approximately 80% detected once. Per germline, CDR1 MNHEY and CDR2 SMNVEV (reference sequence). Trimming pared 6 bases from V and 0 bases from J, leaving 9 bases between. The CDR3 spans 14 residues.

The sequencing input was peripheral blood. The chain is built from TRBV27 and TRBJ1-3; D call uncertain. The clonotype was recovered from a man in his sixties or seventies with acute or convalescent COVID-19. The CDR3 loop reads CASRDTDSGNTIYF. The CDR3 nucleotides read TGTGCCAGCAGAGACACGGACTCTGGAAACACCATATATTTT.